This T cell receptor (beta chain) was recovered during a study of T cells in Graves' hyperthyroidism and ophthalmopathy. The investigators amplified TCR beta CDR3 regions from RNA transcripts. An initial round of RT-PCR targeting the TCR CDR3 relied on the HTBI primer set. TCRdb analysed the multiplex PCR reads with MiXCR anew, one entry per CDR3 protein. The repertoire holds roughly 720,000 distinct CDR3 sequences, with 17% as singletons. Hyperthyroidism in the patients, aged 18 to 65, was newly diagnosed and under 2 months in duration. The study excluded patients with uncontrolled infection, other autoimmune disease, pregnancy or lactation. This clonotype was seen a handful of times. This CDR3 region has 16 residues. Germline CDR1 reads LNHDA; CDR2 reads SQIVND (reference sequence). With V trimmed by 7 bases and J by 2 bases, 7 bases remained unmatched.

This chain connects TRBV19 to TRBJ1-5; TRBD1 matches 11 bases. The material sequenced was blood. This clonotype originated in a man between 45 and 60 years old with Graves' hyperthyroidism. CDR3 loop: CASTGQGAFRNQPQHF. CDR3 nucleotides: TGTGCCAGTACCGGACAGGGGGCGTTCCGCAATCAGCCCCAGCATTTT.